Detailed here is one T cell receptor (beta chain). Measured with immunoSEQ multiplex PCR; TCRdb has only the in-frame clones, and not every one. Among more than 90,000 clones listed, roughly four fifths were seen once. This sample is part of a study of blood T cell repertoires in COVID-19. Germline CDR1 reads SQVTM; CDR2 reads ANQGSEA. This CDR3 spans 15 amino acids. V was clipped by 7 bases and J by 8 bases, with 21 bases between them. The sequenced material came from peripheral blood. The gene calls are TRBV29-1 and TRBJ1-6; no clear D. This TCR was recovered from a man aged 45-65 years with acute or convalescent COVID-19. This chain's CDR3 is CSAPGGLWRDSPLHF. CDR3 nucleotides: TGCAGCGCGCCCGGCGGTCTATGGCGGGATTCACCCCTCCACTTT.